Listed below are T cell receptor beta chains from one sample, sequenced in a study of blood T cell repertoires in COVID-19. Assay used: immunoSEQ multiplex PCR; TCRdb lists only in-frame clones, some missing. The sample lists around 140,000 clones, 87% occurring once. The sequenced sample was PBMCs or T cells enriched from blood (not recorded which). The receptors derive from a man aged 55 to 69 who had recovered from COVID-19. CDR3s include the opening cysteine and the closing phenylalanine or tryptophan. A D gene is named only where the DNA matches it firmly. Only some rows state a clone size, as once, few, many or a class for expanded clones.

CDR3nt | CDR3aa | j_gene | v_gene | d_gene | abundance
TGCGCCAGCAGCTTGGAACAGATCACAGATACGCAGTATTTT | CASSLEQITDTQYF | TRBJ2-3 | TRBV5-1 | . | .
TGTGCCAGCACCGATCTGGCCAGGGCCGATGAGCAGTTCTTC | CASTDLARADEQFF | TRBJ2-1 | TRBV21-1 | . | .
TGTGCCAGCAGCTTAGATGGGGCGCGACAAGAGACCCAGTACTTC | CASSLDGARQETQYF | TRBJ2-5 | TRBV11-2 | . | .
TGCGCCAGCAGCCAAGGGGCGTTTCGTGGAAGCAATCAGCCCCAGCATTTT | CASSQGAFRGSNQPQHF | TRBJ1-5 | TRBV4-1 | . | .
TGTGCCAGCAGGGGACTTGAGACAGAAATTAATGGCTACACCTTC | CASRGLETEINGYTF | TRBJ1-2 | TRBV6-5 | . | .
TGTGCTAGCAGCCTCGAGCCGAGCGGAGGCTACGAGCAGTACTTC | CASSLEPSGGYEQYF | TRBJ2-7 | TRBV7-7 | . | .
TGTGCCAGTATTCGAGTGTTGGAGGGTCCAGATACGCAGTATTTT | CASIRVLEGPDTQYF | TRBJ2-3 | TRBV19 | . | once
TGTGCCAGCAGCGGAGCAATGAACACTGAAGCTTTCTTT | CASSGAMNTEAFF | TRBJ1-1 | TRBV5-4 | . | few
TGTGCCAGCCTGAGGGCCTCCTACAATGAGCAGTTCTTC | CASLRASYNEQFF | TRBJ2-1 | TRBV2 | . | .
TGTGCCAGCAGCTTAGTAGGTGAGGGCTATGAGCAGTTCTTC | CASSLVGEGYEQFF | TRBJ2-1 | TRBV7-6 | . | .
TGTGCCAGCTCACCAATTGGGAGTTTGGACACTGAAGCTTTCTTT | CASSPIGSLDTEAFF | TRBJ1-1 | TRBV18 | . | .
TGTGCCAGCAGCTTCAGGGACTTCGGCCCCCTCCACTTT | CASSFRDFGPLHF | TRBJ1-6 | TRBV5-8 | . | .
TGTGCCAGCAGCAATAGAGGGGACAGGGGGTTGAGGACTGAAGCTTTCTTT | CASSNRGDRGLRTEAFF | TRBJ1-1 | TRBV21-1 | . | .
TGTGCCAGCAGTTTCGGCAGGCTCACTGAAGCTTTCTTT | CASSFGRLTEAFF | TRBJ1-1 | TRBV27 | . | .
TGTGCCAGCAGAAGACAGGGTGGCTACGAGCAGTACTTC | CASRRQGGYEQYF | TRBJ2-7 | TRBV12-3/TRBV12-4 | TRBD1 | few
TGTGCCAGCAGCCAACTACAGGTCAATTCACCCCTCCACTTT | CASSQLQVNSPLHF | TRBJ1-6 | TRBV3-1/TRBV3-2 | . | .
TGTGCCAGCAGTGGAAATACTGGACAGGGCTATGGCTACACCTTC | CASSGNTGQGYGYTF | TRBJ1-2 | TRBV28 | TRBD1 | .
TGTGCCAGCAGCTTTAGCGGGAGTTTCTACGAGCAGTACTTC | CASSFSGSFYEQYF | TRBJ2-7 | TRBV28 | TRBD2 | .
TGTGCCAGCCAGCGGAACTTACAATTTTTCACTGAAGCTTTCTTT | CASQRNLQFFTEAFF | TRBJ1-1 | TRBV6-5 | . | .
TGTGCCAGCAGTTTCCGCGACAGTATCTATGGCTACACCTTC | CASSFRDSIYGYTF | TRBJ1-2 | TRBV28 | . | .
TGTGCCAGCAGCTTAGCGGGCGGGATGAACACCGGGGAGCTGTTTTTT | CASSLAGGMNTGELFF | TRBJ2-2 | TRBV7-8 | . | .
TGTGCCAGCTCCCCACCTCTAGGCAATGAGCAGTTCTTC | CASSPPLGNEQFF | TRBJ2-1 | TRBV18 | . | .
TGTGCCAGCAGCCACGGAGCGGGCTCCTACGAGCAGTACTTC | CASSHGAGSYEQYF | TRBJ2-7 | TRBV3-1/TRBV3-2 | . | few